This TCR beta chain was captured by sequencing in a study of blood T cells in healthy people across ages. Broader study findings: Naive T cell percentage by flow cytometry tracked strongly with beta diversity.

Through a sample-barcoded 5' primer and a J-beta primer mix, a second PCR was run for roughly 7 to 12 cycles. TCRdb itself ran the 5' RACE reads through MiXCR, one entry per CDR3 protein. The sample yields 850,000 or so distinct CDR3 sequences, around 30% seen once. CDR1 is SGHRS and CDR2 is YFSETQ in the germline V gene. This CDR3 has 14 amino acids. V shed 6 bases and J shed 3 bases, with 16 bases lying between them. The table lists this clonotype with many counts. Its specificity is unknown. This chain joins TRBV5-1 and TRBJ2-7; perhaps TRBD2 as D (6 bases). What was sequenced was blood. This clonotype was obtained from a woman older than 75 in good health. This CDR3 is CASTPDGGYYEQYF. The CDR3, as DNA: TGCGCCAGCACCCCGGACGGGGGTTACTACGAGCAGTACTTC. The variable domain in full, completed from reference TRBV5-1 and TRBJ2-7, reads KAGVTQTPRYLIKTRGQQVTLSCSPISGHRSVSWYQQTPGQGLQFLFEYFSETQRNKGNFPGRFSGRQFSNSRSEMNVSTLELGDSALYLCASTPDGGYYEQYFGPGTRLTVT.